The 26 T cell receptor beta chains reported below all come from one sample, sequenced in a study of blood T cells in healthy people across ages. Combining a sample-barcoded 5' primer with a J-beta primer mix, a second PCR ran for roughly 7 to 11 cycles. TCRdb reanalysed the 5' RACE reads using MiXCR and keeps one entry per CDR3 protein. The sample lists hundreds of thousands of distinct CDR3 sequences; over 40% were seen once. Sequencing used blood. The receptors come from a woman older than 75 in good health.

Worth noting for this clonotype: This sequence may be a read error, since a much larger clone differs from it by one base. As DNA, the CDR3 is TGTGCCAGCAGCCGAAACCCGGGCCTCGGGGAGCGGTTTTTT. Translated: CASSRNPGLGERFF. The chain uses TRBV6-5 and TRBJ2-2, with D possibly being TRBD2 (5 bases). CDR1 MNHEY and CDR2 SVGAGI come from the germline V gene. The CDR3 extends over 14 amino acids.

The gene calls are TRBV29-1 and TRBJ2-5; maybe TRBD1 (6 bases). The CDR3 spans 15 residues. V lost 8 bases to trimming and J lost 1 base, with 20 bases between them. CDR1 and CDR2 (germline): SQVTM, ANQGSEA. The CDR3 loop reads CSPQRFQGIQETQYF. In DNA, the CDR3 is TGCAGCCCTCAGCGATTTCAGGGGATCCAAGAGACCCAGTACTTC.

This chain links TRBV7-2 with TRBJ2-7; 9 bases are a match to TRBD2. Germline CDR1 is SGHTA and CDR2 is FQGNSA. There are 17 residues in the CDR3. V trimming: 5 bases; J trimming: 7 bases; junction bases outside the gene matches: 18. DNA of the CDR3: TGTGCCAGCAGCAAAGACTCCAGCGGGGGGTCCGGTTTTGAGCAGTACTTC. The encoded protein is CASSKDSSGGSGFEQYF. Using reference TRBV7-2 and TRBJ2-7 for the parts outside the CDR3, the full variable domain is GAGVSQSPSNKVTEKGKDVELRCDPISGHTALYWYRQSLGQGLEFLIYFQGNSAPDKSGLPSDRFSAERTGGSVSTLTIQRTQQEDSAVYLCASSKDSSGGSGFEQYFGPGTRLTVT.

The rearrangement links TRBV7-2 to TRBJ2-7; no reliable D call. The DNA end is more similar to TRBJ2-5, so the J call may be wrong. Germline V gene lookup returns CDR1 SGHTA and CDR2 FQGNSA. The CDR3 runs 14 residues. CDR3 DNA: TGTGCCAGCAGCTTAGTGTCCGCCGGGGAGACCCAGTACTTC. Translating it yields CASSLVSAGETQYF.

The chain carries TRBV18 and TRBJ2-1; D may correspond to TRBD1 or TRBD2 (5 bases each). Germline values: CDR1 KGHSH, CDR2 LQKENI. This CDR3 has 15 amino acids. The V end lost 3 bases, the J end lost 6 bases, and 15 bases lay between the germline ends. As DNA, the CDR3 is TGTGCCAGCTCACCGGGACGAGCGGAACTCAATGAGCAGTTCTTC. Its protein product is CASSPGRAELNEQFF. The whole variable domain, filled in from reference TRBV18 and TRBJ2-1, reads NAGVMQNPRHLVRRRGQEARLRCSPMKGHSHVYWYRQLPEEGLKFMVYLQKENIIDESGMPKERFSAEFPKEGPSILRIQQVVRGDSAAYFCASSPGRAELNEQFFGPGTRLTVL.

This clonotype was picked up many times. The chain joins TRBV5-1 to TRBJ2-7; TRBD2 agrees at 7 bases. The CDR3 consists of 15 residues. Germline CDR1 and CDR2: SGHRS and YFSETQ. Germline trimming cut 1 base from V and 0 bases from J; bases unmatched to any gene: 4. The CDR3 nucleotides are TGCGCCAGCAGCTTGACAGCGGGAAGCTCCTACGAGCAGTACTTC. Amino acids: CASSLTAGSSYEQYF.

V is TRBV5-1 and J is TRBJ2-1, with TRBD2 identical over 8 bases. This CDR3 contains 14 residues. Trimming removed 3 bases from V and 10 bases from J; junction bases left unmatched: 9. CDR1 is SGHRS, CDR2 YFSETQ, per germline. Written as DNA, the CDR3 is TGCGCCAGCAGCTACCTAGCGGGTGGCGGGGAGCAGTTCTTC. This codes for CASSYLAGGGEQFF.

Points on this clonotype: A read error is possible here, since a much larger clone lies one base away. The chain is built from TRBV10-3 and TRBJ2-5; TRBD2 matches at 7 bases. With 10 bases clipped from V and 4 bases from J, the junction kept 24 bases outside the gene matches. The CDR3 extends over 18 amino acids. Germline V gives CDR1 ENHRY, CDR2 SYGVKD. The CDR3 loop reads CATTTRASGGSLRETQYF. In DNA, the CDR3 is TGTGCCACCACGACTCGGGCTAGCGGTGGAAGTCTCCGAGAGACCCAGTACTTC.

Note on this clonotype: A much larger clone differs by one base, so this may be a read error. The chain uses TRBV5-1 and TRBJ2-1; D is possibly TRBD1 or TRBD2 (5 bases each). Germline loops: CDR1 SGHRS, CDR2 YFSETQ. The CDR3 loop spans 15 amino acids. The CDR3 DNA reads TGCGCCGGCAGCTTGGTGGCAGTGAGGGGCAATGAGCAGTTCTTC. Its protein product is CAGSLVAVRGNEQFF. Looking up the rest from reference TRBV5-1 and TRBJ2-1 gives the full variable domain: KAGVTQTPRYLIKTRGQQVTLSCSPISGHRSVSWYQQTPGQGLQFLFEYFSETQRNKGNFPGRFSGRQFSNSRSEMNVSTLELGDSALYLCAGSLVAVRGNEQFFGPGTRLTVL.

With respect to this clonotype: A much larger clone is a single base away; this may be a read error. This sequence joins TRBV6-5 and TRBJ1-6; D is undetermined. Germline V gives CDR1 MNHEY, CDR2 SVGAGI. The CDR3 covers 15 residues. The CDR3 sequence: CASSYGPWGDSPVHF. The DNA of the CDR3 is TGTGCCAGCAGTTACGGGCCCTGGGGTGATTCACCCGTCCACTTT.

The chain is built from TRBV20-1 and TRBJ2-3; TRBD2 matches at 7 bases. Trimming at V came to 6 bases and at J to 7 bases, leaving 19 bases not matched to a gene. Germline values: CDR1 DFQATT, CDR2 SNEGSKA (reference sequence). The CDR3 runs 16 residues. The chain's CDR3 is CSASPILAAEVYTQYF. As DNA, the CDR3 is TGCAGTGCCTCGCCCATTCTAGCGGCCGAGGTATATACGCAGTATTTT.

This chain joins TRBV20-1 and TRBJ1-6; 8 nucleotides agree with TRBD1. CDR1 DFQATT and CDR2 SNEGSKA come from the germline V gene (reference sequence). J lost 6 bases, V lost 5 bases, and 9 bases had no gene match. The CDR3 consists of 15 residues. Here the CDR3 reads CSAPTTGAINSPLHF. The CDR3 bases are TGCAGTGCTCCGACGACAGGGGCTATTAATTCACCCCTCCACTTT.

The V and J genes are TRBV5-1 and TRBJ1-2; 7 bases are a match to TRBD1. Germline values: CDR1 SGHRS, CDR2 YFSETQ. V lost 3 bases to trimming and J lost 4 bases; unmatched junction nucleotides: 12. The CDR3 covers 16 residues. CDR3 nucleotide sequence: TGCGCCAGCAGCTCGTGGCCAGGGGGATCGATCTATGGCTACACCTTC. Amino acid sequence: CASSSWPGGSIYGYTF.

About this clonotype itself: A read error may explain this, as a much larger clone is one base away. The chain has TRBV7-2 and TRBJ2-1; 12 nucleotides align to TRBD1. The J call may not be correct, given that the DNA end is closer to TRBJ2-7. Germline V gene sequence: CDR1 SGHTA, CDR2 FQGNSA. The CDR3 consists of 19 residues. The CDR3 nucleotides read TGTGCCAGCAGCAGAAGGGACAGGGGGCAGCGTACAGCCTACAATGAGCAGTACTTC. Translated: CASSRRDRGQRTAYNEQYF.

At least ten counts were recorded for this clonotype. This chain uses TRBV25-1 with TRBJ2-1; D not certain. The CDR3 has 15 amino acids. The germline gives CDR1 MGHDK, CDR2 SYGVNS. V gave up 4 bases and J gave up 0 bases, with 10 bases separating them. In nucleotides, the CDR3 is TGTGCCAGCAGTGCCACGACTGCCTCCTACAATGAGCAGTTCTTC. Its protein is CASSATTASYNEQFF.

This clonotype has a handful of counts. The V gene is TRBV5-1, the J gene TRBJ2-1, with D unresolved. Trimming took 0 bases from V and 7 from J, leaving 14 bases between them. In germline, CDR1 is SGHRS, CDR2 YFSETQ. The CDR3 extends over 15 amino acids. CDR3 sequence: CASSLGPVPTNEQFF. Here the CDR3 DNA reads TGCGCCAGCAGCTTGGGTCCAGTCCCCACGAATGAGCAGTTCTTC.

In the case of this clonotype: A read error may produce the germline difference seen at one junction end. Written as DNA, the CDR3 is TGTGCCAGCAGCTCTACTCCGTACGAGCAGAACTTC. It codes for CASSSTPYEQNF. The V call is TRBV7-9, the J call TRBJ2-4; D unclear. The germline CDR1 and CDR2 sequences are SEHNR and FQNEAQ (reference sequence). This CDR3 contains 12 residues.

V is TRBV5-8 and J is TRBJ2-1; 9 bases align to TRBD1. The CDR3 extends over 13 amino acids. The germline V gene encodes CDR1 SGHTS and CDR2 YDEGEE. V lost 3 bases, J lost 10 bases, and 5 bases stayed unmatched. CDR3 in DNA: TGTGCCAGCAGCTGGGACAGGGTCGGAGAGCAGTTCTTC. It yields the protein CASSWDRVGEQFF.

V and J are TRBV4-2 and TRBJ2-1, with D maybe TRBD2 (7 bases). Trimming stripped 5 bases from V and 4 bases from J, with 15 bases between. The CDR3 contains 15 residues. From germline, CDR1 is LGHNA and CDR2 YNFKEQ. The chain's CDR3 is CASSKSQGGYNEQFF. Written as DNA, the CDR3 is TGTGCCAGCAGCAAGTCACAGGGAGGGTACAATGAGCAGTTCTTC.

As regards this clonotype: Just one base apart from a much larger clone, this may be a read error. The V call is TRBV7-6, the J call TRBJ2-5; unclear D gene. Trimming stripped 1 base from V and 10 bases from J, with 10 bases between. This CDR3 region has 12 residues. The germline V gene has CDR1 SGHVS and CDR2 FNYEAQ. CDR3 loop: CASSLGSAVQYF. In DNA, the CDR3 is TGTGCCAGCAGCTTAGGGTCGGCGGTCCAGTACTTC.

Only a few counts were recorded for this clonotype. The rearrangement joins TRBV10-3 to TRBJ2-5; TRBD1 aligns across 11 bases. The CDR3 covers 16 residues. The germline CDR1 and CDR2 sequences are ENHRY and SYGVKD. The V and J ends lost 2 bases and 5 bases, in that order; junction bases with no gene match: 7. The CDR3 is CAISEGTGGSTETQYF. The CDR3 DNA follows: TGTGCCATCAGTGAGGGGACAGGGGGTTCCACGGAGACCCAGTACTTC.

This chain connects TRBV4-2 to TRBJ1-2, with 9 bases aligning to TRBD1. Trimming took 1 base from V and 6 from J; bases not matched to a gene: 6. The CDR3 has 15 amino acids. Per germline, CDR1 LGHNA and CDR2 YNFKEQ. The CDR3 is CASSQASDRGDGYTF. For the CDR3, the DNA is TGTGCCAGCAGCCAAGCCTCGGACAGGGGAGATGGCTACACCTTC.

This clonotype was counted ten times or more. This chain joins TRBV25-1 and TRBJ2-5; D remains ambiguous. The CDR3 runs to 15 residues. Germline V gene data show CDR1 as MGHDK and CDR2 as SYGVNS. V shed 2 bases and J shed 5 bases, with 15 bases lying between them. CDR3 nucleotides: TGTGCCAGCAGTGAACGGCACCTATGGTCTGAGACCCAGTACTTC. Translated: CASSERHLWSETQYF.

Concerning this clonotype itself: This may be a read error, as it is one base from a much larger clone. The chain has TRBV20-1 and TRBJ2-5, with 10 bases fitting TRBD2. CDR3 size: 15 residues. CDR1 and CDR2 (germline): DFQATT, SNEGSKA (reference sequence). Trimming took 5 bases from V and 11 from J; bases not matched to a gene: 17. The chain's CDR3 is CSAVPLAGKGNEQYF. CDR3 in DNA: TGCAGTGCTGTTCCACTAGCGGGAAAGGGGAATGAGCAGTACTTC.

The chain is built from TRBV27 and TRBJ2-3, with a weak D call TRBD1 (6 bases). This CDR3 is 18 amino acids long. With 7 bases removed from V and 1 base from J, the gap between germline ends came to 24 bases. Germline CDR1 reads MNHEY; CDR2 reads SMNVEV (reference sequence). The CDR3 nucleotides read TGTGCCAGCACCCACAGGGTCAGTAGCCGAGGCCGCACAGATACGCAGTATTTT. This translates into CASTHRVSSRGRTDTQYF.

This clonotype showed up just a few times. The J gene is TRBJ2-7, the V gene TRBV12-3 or TRBV12-4; weak D call: TRBD2 (6 bases). Trimming cost V 5 bases and J 7 bases, with 21 bases left between them. The CDR3 consists of 15 residues. The CDR3 is CASSPSGVRYNEQYF. The CDR3 DNA sequence: TGTGCCAGCAGTCCCTCGGGGGTACGGTACAATGAGCAGTACTTC.